This is a list of T cell receptor beta chains from one sample in a study of spatial heterogeneity in lung cancer. One entry per CDR3 protein, called by TCRdb with MiXCR from the 5' RACE reads. The data contain roughly 48,000 distinct CDR3 sequences, about 12% of them singletons. The sequenced sample was PBMCs, obtained at surgery. These receptors were taken from a female donor with early-stage non-small cell lung cancer. Both conserved end residues are part of each CDR3. The order of the fields is CDR3 protein, CDR3 DNA, clone size, J gene, D gene, V gene. The D gene is left open where the match is weak. Only part of the rows carry a size: once, few, many, or a class if the clone is expanded.

CDR3 protein: CASRGGRANSGANVLTF; CDR3 DNA: TGTGCCAGCAGGGGCGGCAGGGCGAACTCTGGGGCCAACGTCCTGACTTTC; clone size: .; J gene: TRBJ2-6; D gene: .; V gene: TRBV6-5
CDR3 protein: CASSSSKLDGYTF; CDR3 DNA: TGTGCCAGCAGCTCTAGCAAGCTGGATGGCTACACCTTC; clone size: .; J gene: TRBJ1-2; D gene: .; V gene: TRBV7-8
CDR3 protein: CASSTWTGGEETQYF; CDR3 DNA: TGTGCCAGCAGCACCTGGACAGGGGGTGAGGAGACCCAGTACTTC; clone size: .; J gene: TRBJ2-5; D gene: TRBD1; V gene: TRBV7-8
CDR3 protein: CASSHLKQVNPGYTF; CDR3 DNA: TGTGCCAGCAGCCATCTAAAACAGGTGAACCCTGGCTACACCTTC; clone size: many; J gene: TRBJ1-2; D gene: .; V gene: TRBV7-9
CDR3 protein: CASRSPFDGGPTDTQYF; CDR3 DNA: TGCGCCAGCAGGTCTCCGTTTGACGGGGGGCCAACAGATACGCAGTATTTT; clone size: large; J gene: TRBJ2-3; D gene: .; V gene: TRBV5-1
CDR3 protein: CASSFSGVEKLFF; CDR3 DNA: TGTGCCAGCAGTTTTTCAGGGGTTGAAAAACTGTTTTTT; clone size: few; J gene: TRBJ1-4; D gene: .; V gene: TRBV12-3/TRBV12-4
CDR3 protein: CASSLAGQPQHF; CDR3 DNA: TGTGCCAGCAGCTTGGCTGGGCAGCCCCAGCATTTT; clone size: many; J gene: TRBJ1-5; D gene: .; V gene: TRBV7-9
CDR3 protein: CSARTGTPNEKLFF; CDR3 DNA: TGCAGTGCTAGAACCGGGACACCGAATGAAAAACTGTTTTTT; clone size: many; J gene: TRBJ1-4; D gene: .; V gene: TRBV20-1
CDR3 protein: CASSSRGGESEKLFF; CDR3 DNA: TGTGCCAGCAGCTCCCGAGGAGGGGAAAGTGAAAAACTGTTTTTT; clone size: .; J gene: TRBJ1-4; D gene: .; V gene: TRBV9
CDR3 protein: CSATPVQALETQYF; CDR3 DNA: TGCAGTGCTACCCCGGTTCAGGCGTTGGAGACCCAGTACTTC; clone size: .; J gene: TRBJ2-5; D gene: .; V gene: TRBV20-1
CDR3 protein: CSARETSVTSYNEQFF; CDR3 DNA: TGCAGTGCTAGGGAAACTAGCGTGACCTCCTACAATGAGCAGTTCTTC; clone size: .; J gene: TRBJ2-1; D gene: TRBD2; V gene: TRBV20-1
CDR3 protein: CASRVQGTYEQYF; CDR3 DNA: TGTGCCAGCAGAGTCCAGGGCACCTACGAGCAGTACTTC; clone size: .; J gene: TRBJ2-7; D gene: .; V gene: TRBV12-3/TRBV12-4
CDR3 protein: CASSPPGQGGTEAFF; CDR3 DNA: TGTGCCAGCAGTCCCCCGGGACAGGGGGGCACTGAAGCTTTCTTT; clone size: many; J gene: TRBJ1-1; D gene: TRBD1; V gene: TRBV12-3/TRBV12-4
CDR3 protein: CAWSPSSYNSPLHF; CDR3 DNA: TGTGCCTGGAGTCCCAGCTCCTATAATTCACCCCTCCACTTT; clone size: few; J gene: TRBJ1-6; D gene: .; V gene: TRBV30
CDR3 protein: CASSPTGYTEAFF; CDR3 DNA: TGTGCCAGCAGTCCTACAGGGTACACTGAAGCTTTCTTT; clone size: many; J gene: TRBJ1-1; D gene: .; V gene: TRBV6-1
CDR3 protein: CAISEKGNSGNTIYF; CDR3 DNA: TGTGCCATCAGTGAGAAGGGTAACTCTGGAAACACCATATATTTT; clone size: .; J gene: TRBJ1-3; D gene: .; V gene: TRBV10-3
CDR3 protein: CSAGDRNQPQHF; CDR3 DNA: TGCAGTGCCGGGGACCGCAATCAGCCCCAGCATTTT; clone size: many; J gene: TRBJ1-5; D gene: .; V gene: TRBV20-1
CDR3 protein: CASSQVIGAHEHQPQHF; CDR3 DNA: TGCGCCAGCAGCCAAGTTATCGGGGCTCACGAACATCAGCCCCAGCATTTT; clone size: .; J gene: TRBJ1-5; D gene: .; V gene: TRBV4-1